This T cell receptor (beta chain) appears in the sequencing data of a study of Ad26.COV2.S vaccination and SARS-CoV-2 variants. Study observations and caveats: Individuals receiving vaccine had higher spike-specific TCR breadth than placebo recipients did. Breadth of non-spike TCRs did not differ between vaccinees and placebo recipients.

This CDR3 spans 18 amino acids. With V trimmed by 0 bases and J by 4 bases, 11 bases remained unmatched. Germline CDR1 reads LNHNV; CDR2 reads YYDKDF (reference sequence). Libraries were prepared by immunoSEQ multiplex PCR; TCRdb keeps only in-frame clonotypes and omits some of them. The table has under 300,000 clones, 70% to 90% seen once. This clone was recorded a few times. Its antigen is undetermined. As to treatment: 19 received Ad26.COV2.S at low or high dose, single or two shots; a few received placebo; per-sample allocation not given. Day 63 following the first vaccine or placebo injection was when the samples were taken. Boston supplied an adult donor aged 18-55 years.

J is TRBJ2-2 and V is TRBV15; TRBD1 matches 7 bases. This receptor was taken from a person aged 18-60 years who received the Ad26.COV2.S COVID-19 vaccine or a placebo. Sequences were derived from peripheral blood, sampled in a trial of Ad26.COV2.S vaccine versus placebo. The CDR3 sequence is CATSREDLGGVSTGELFF. CDR3 bases: TGTGCCACCAGCAGAGAGGACTTAGGGGGCGTTTCCACCGGGGAGCTGTTTTTT. Full variable domain (rest looked up from reference TRBV15 and TRBJ2-2): DAMVIQNPRYQVTQFGKPVTLSCSQTLNHNVMYWYQQKSSQAPKLLFHYYDKDFNNEADTPDNFQSRRPNTSFCFLDIRSPGLGDTAMYLCATSREDLGGVSTGELFFGEGSRLTVL.